The 27 T cell receptor beta chains reported below all come from one sample, sequenced in a study of T cell repertoires in cytomegalovirus infection. MiXCR was run by TCRdb on the reads, yielding one entry per CDR3 protein. The table shows 200,000 to 300,000 distinct CDR3 sequences, with about 13% occurring only once. Sequencing was carried out using PBMCs. Receptor source: a human donor in good health (CMV status not recorded). Some clones in this sample may be carry-over from other donors' samples.

V and J are TRBV12-3 or TRBV12-4 and TRBJ2-7; possible D gene TRBD2, 6 bases. This CDR3 region has 13 residues. With 8 bases removed from V and 4 bases from J, the gap between germline ends came to 15 bases. The CDR3 nucleotides read TGTGCCAGCTGTGGAGGGTCCAGGTACGAGCAGTACTTC. Encoded protein: CASCGGSRYEQYF.

The V gene is TRBV5-1, the J gene TRBJ2-1; 7 positions agree with TRBD2. The trim removed 6 bases at V and 13 bases at J, leaving 16 bases unmatched. There are 14 residues in the CDR3. Germline V gene lookup returns CDR1 SGHRS and CDR2 YFSETQ. CDR3 in amino acids: CASTAGGGGTTQFF. The CDR3 DNA reads as TGCGCCAGCACCGCCGGGGGTGGCGGGACTACCCAGTTCTTC.

With respect to this clonotype: Just one base apart from a much larger clone, this may be a read error. The chain is built from TRBV5-5 and TRBJ2-2; D is unresolved. Germline V gives CDR1 SGHKS, CDR2 YYEKEE (reference sequence). The length of the CDR3 is 16 residues. Trimming took 3 bases from V and 3 from J, leaving 15 bases between them. This chain's CDR3 is CASSSVLIRDTGELFF. CDR3 coding DNA: TGTGCCAGCAGCTCGGTACTAATACGTGACACCGGGGAGCTGTTTTTT.

The rearrangement links TRBV9 to TRBJ2-2, with a tentative D call TRBD2 (7 bases). Germline V gene lookup returns CDR1 SGDLS and CDR2 YYNGEE. This CDR3 contains 15 residues. The V end was cut by 1 base, the J end by 6 bases, with 13 bases between. The CDR3: CASSVYEGGAGELFF. In DNA, the CDR3 is TGTGCCAGCAGCGTATATGAGGGGGGGGCCGGGGAGCTGTTTTTT.

This chain joins TRBV20-1 and TRBJ1-1; no clear D gene. Trimming removed 1 base at V and 0 bases at J, with 15 bases between. The CDR3 is 16 amino acids. Per germline, CDR1 DFQATT and CDR2 SNEGSKA (reference sequence). The CDR3 nucleotides are TGCAGTGCTAGAGTCGGAGGAGTCCTCCTGAACACTGAAGCTTTCTTT. This codes for CSARVGGVLLNTEAFF.

This clonotype was recorded at least ten times. CDR3 in amino acids: CASEGQGGSYEQYF. The CDR3 nucleotides read TGTGCCAGTGAGGGACAGGGGGGCTCCTACGAGCAGTACTTC. The chain links TRBV7-9 to TRBJ2-7, with TRBD1 matching 11 bases. This CDR3 spans 14 amino acids. The germline V gene encodes CDR1 SEHNR and CDR2 FQNEAQ (reference sequence). V shed 9 bases, J shed 0 bases, and the junction held 4 bases outside the gene matches.

This clonotype was recorded at least ten times. The V call is TRBV7-2, the J call TRBJ1-2, with D tentatively TRBD1 (6 bases). CDR1 is SGHTA, CDR2 FQGNSA, per germline. The CDR3 sequence is 15 residues long. Trimming took 0 bases from V and 0 from J, leaving 8 bases between them. CDR3 bases: TGTGCCAGCAGCTTAGCCAGACAGGCTAACTATGGCTACACCTTC. As protein: CASSLARQANYGYTF.

V gene TRBV20-1 combines with J gene TRBJ2-3; D is possibly TRBD2 (6 bases). Germline V gene lookup returns CDR1 DFQATT and CDR2 SNEGSKA (reference sequence). V was shortened by 1 base and J by 2 bases, with 13 bases between the two germline ends. This CDR3 comprises 15 residues. For the CDR3, the DNA is TGCAGTGCTAGAGGGACTACAGCTCACACAGATACGCAGTATTTT. Amino acid sequence: CSARGTTAHTDTQYF.

V gene TRBV6-2 or TRBV6-3 combines with J gene TRBJ2-7; D unresolved. The CDR3 is 12 residues long. Per the germline V gene, CDR1 is MNHEY and CDR2 is SVGEGT. Trimming left V 6 bases short and J 3 bases short, with 9 bases between. The CDR3 reads CASSRLIYEQYF. Here the CDR3 DNA reads TGTGCCAGCAGCCGATTGATCTACGAGCAGTACTTC.

In this sample, this clonotype turned up many times. The chain joins TRBV6-6 to TRBJ1-3, with TRBD1 as a possible D gene (5 bases). The CDR3 runs 13 residues. The V and J ends lost 7 bases and 5 bases respectively, with 12 bases between them. Germline CDR1 is MNHNY and CDR2 is SVGAGI (reference sequence). In DNA form, the CDR3 reads TGTGCCAGCACGGGGGATCCGAGAAACACCATATATTTT. Protein product: CASTGDPRNTIYF.

The V and J genes are TRBV5-4 and TRBJ2-5; 9 nucleotides agree with TRBD2. The germline V gene has CDR1 SGHNT and CDR2 YYREEE (reference sequence). The J segment lost 4 bases and the V segment lost 5 bases, leaving 9 bases of the junction unmatched. The CDR3 has 15 residues. CDR3 protein: CASSFPSGMGETQYF. CDR3 bases: TGTGCCAGCAGTTTCCCTAGCGGGATGGGAGAGACCCAGTACTTC.

This sequence joins TRBV4-2 and TRBJ2-1; D is unclear. This CDR3 contains 14 residues. The V end was cut by 0 bases, the J end by 0 bases, with 3 bases between. CDR1 LGHNA and CDR2 YNFKEQ come from the germline V gene. CDR3 region: CASSQDGSYNEQFF. The CDR3 nucleotides read TGTGCCAGCAGCCAAGATGGCTCCTACAATGAGCAGTTCTTC.

The chain combines TRBV10-3 with TRBJ2-2, with D possibly TRBD1 on 5 matching bases. Germline values: CDR1 ENHRY, CDR2 SYGVKD. CDR3 length: 15 amino acids. V lost 8 bases and J lost 3, with 16 bases in between. As DNA, the CDR3 is TGTGCCATCCCCTTAGGGGCGCAGGACACCGGGGAGCTGTTTTTT. Amino acid sequence: CAIPLGAQDTGELFF.

This clonotype appeared a few times. The genes are TRBV24-1 and TRBJ1-2; 9 positions match TRBD1. Looked up from germline, CDR1 is KGHDR and CDR2 is SFDVKD. The CDR3 length is 16 residues. V was clipped by 0 bases and J by 7 bases; unmatched bases: 8. The CDR3 DNA reads TGTGCCACCAGTGATTTGACAACAGGGGGCAAAGGTGGCTACACCTTC. Translated, it gives CATSDLTTGGKGGYTF.

The rearrangement joins TRBV6-6 to TRBJ2-1; a weak D match, TRBD1 (6 bases). CDR3 length: 13 residues. Germline V gives CDR1 MNHNY, CDR2 SVGAGI (reference sequence). The germline V and J ends were trimmed by 7 bases and 9 bases, with 16 bases remaining between them. The CDR3 DNA reads TGTGCCAGCATCCAAGTACAGGGCGGTGAGCAGTTCTTC. Its translation is CASIQVQGGEQFF.

This chain uses TRBV20-1 with TRBJ2-6, with D maybe TRBD2 (6 bases). The CDR3 is made up of 15 amino acids. Trimming pared 2 bases from V and 2 bases from J, leaving 10 bases between. Germline CDR1 DFQATT, CDR2 SNEGSKA (reference sequence). The CDR3 reads CSARFGGTGANVLTF. The CDR3 DNA sequence: TGCAGTGCTAGATTCGGGGGAACTGGGGCCAACGTCCTGACTTTC.

The V and J genes are TRBV20-1 and TRBJ2-3; no reliable D call. Looked up from germline, CDR1 is DFQATT and CDR2 is SNEGSKA (reference sequence). Trimming removed 5 bases from V and 3 bases from J, with 15 bases in between. The CDR3 contains 14 residues. The CDR3 here is CSARLRIPTDTQYF. The CDR3 coding sequence is TGCAGTGCTCGCCTGCGTATACCGACAGATACGCAGTATTTT.

The V gene is TRBV28, the J gene TRBJ2-2; D is undetermined. The CDR3 contains 12 residues. Trimming cost V 6 bases and J 9 bases, with 11 bases left between them. Germline V gene lookup returns CDR1 MDHEN and CDR2 SYDVKM. CDR3 bases: TGTGCCAGCAGAGGAACAGTCCGGGAGCTGTTTTTT. Translated, it gives CASRGTVRELFF.

A few counts support this clonotype. The chain is built from TRBV2 and TRBJ1-2; weak D call: TRBD1 (5 bases). Per the germline V gene, CDR1 is SNHLY and CDR2 is FYNNEI. The CDR3 has 15 residues. V lost 4 bases to trimming and J lost 0 bases, with 12 bases between them. The CDR3 is CASSALTAANYGYTF. The CDR3 DNA follows: TGTGCCAGCAGTGCCCTGACAGCAGCTAACTATGGCTACACCTTC.

This chain connects TRBV5-4 to TRBJ2-5; D is undetermined. V was shortened by 4 bases and J by 2 bases, with 12 bases between the two germline ends. This CDR3 is built from 14 residues. Looked up from germline, CDR1 is SGHNT and CDR2 is YYREEE (reference sequence). CDR3 region: CASSPGQRQETQYF. The CDR3 DNA follows: TGTGCCAGCAGCCCGGGTCAGCGTCAAGAGACCCAGTACTTC. Full variable domain (rest looked up from reference TRBV5-4 and TRBJ2-5): ETGVTQSPTHLIKTRGQQVTLRCSSQSGHNTVSWYQQALGQGPQFIFQYYREEENGRGNFPPRFSGLQFPNYSSELNVNALELDDSALYLCASSPGQRQETQYFGPGTRLLVL.

This clonotype has ten or more counts. The chain has TRBV6-2 or TRBV6-3 and TRBJ2-4; D ambiguous. CDR3 length: 15 amino acids. V was pared by 2 bases and J by 6 bases, with 14 bases between. Germline CDR1 and CDR2: MNHEY and SVGEGT. The CDR3 spells CASSYPPRVTNIQYF. In DNA, the CDR3 is TGTGCCAGCAGTTACCCGCCCCGGGTGACAAACATTCAGTACTTC.

The table lists this clonotype with a few counts. The gene calls are TRBV6-1 and TRBJ2-1; a possible D gene is TRBD2 (6 bases). V dropped 7 bases and J dropped 9 bases, with 16 bases sitting between them. Germline V lookup: CDR1 MNHNS, CDR2 SASEGT. The CDR3 spans 13 residues. The CDR3 region is CASTWTTGSEQFF. DNA for the CDR3: TGTGCCAGCACTTGGACTACCGGGAGTGAGCAGTTCTTC.

This clonotype was counted at least ten times. This rearrangement joins TRBV27 to TRBJ2-3; 8 nucleotides align to TRBD1. The germline CDR1 and CDR2 sequences are MNHEY and SMNVEV (reference sequence). The CDR3 is 15 amino acids. V shed 2 bases and J 4 bases; nucleotides not matched to a gene: 5. CDR3 loop: CASSLRQGNADTQYF. The CDR3 DNA reads TGTGCCAGCAGTTTAAGACAGGGGAACGCAGATACGCAGTATTTT.

DNA of the CDR3: TGCAGTGCTAGAGTGGCGGGGGGCGATGAGCAGTTCTTC. Residues: CSARVAGGDEQFF. The gene calls are TRBV20-1 and TRBJ2-1; 8 nucleotides align to TRBD2. Looked up from germline, CDR1 is DFQATT and CDR2 is SNEGSKA (reference sequence). V trimming: 1 base; J trimming: 8 bases; junction bases outside the gene matches: 4. This CDR3 is 13 amino acids long.

This clonotype came up many times. V is TRBV20-1 and J is TRBJ2-7, with TRBD2 identical over 12 bases. Losses at the gene ends were 0 bases for V and 5 bases for J; bases not matched to a gene: 5. CDR1 and CDR2 (germline): DFQATT, SNEGSKA (reference sequence). The CDR3 covers 15 residues. CDR3 sequence reads: CSARDRLAGAHEQYF. CDR3 nucleotides: TGCAGTGCTAGAGATCGACTAGCGGGAGCCCACGAGCAGTACTTC.

This clonotype has ten or more counts. The CDR3 sequence: CASSSITDPPHEQFF. For the CDR3, the DNA is TGTGCCAGCAGCTCAATTACTGACCCACCCCATGAGCAGTTCTTC. The V and J genes are TRBV7-9 and TRBJ2-1; D uncertain. CDR1 is SEHNR and CDR2 is FQNEAQ in the germline V gene (reference sequence). The CDR3 is 15 amino acids. V lost 4 bases and J lost 8, with 18 bases in between.

The chain carries TRBV5-4 and TRBJ2-7; 10 bases are shared with TRBD2. The CDR3 spans 16 residues. Germline V gene lookup returns CDR1 SGHNT and CDR2 YYREEE (reference sequence). Losses at the gene ends were 0 bases for V and 2 bases for J; bases not matched to a gene: 5. CDR3 DNA sequence: TGTGCCAGCAGCTTGGGGACTAGCGGTTGGACCTACGAGCAGTACTTC. This sequence encodes CASSLGTSGWTYEQYF.